The clone carrying this TCR beta chain has just a few counts. The antigen is unknown. Amplification yielded TCR beta CDR3 regions, with RNA transcripts as the source. An initial round of RT-PCR targeting the TCR CDR3 relied on the HTBI primer set. TCRdb re-called the multiplex PCR reads through MiXCR, storing one row per CDR3 protein. Counted here are roughly 350,000 distinct CDR3 sequences, roughly 15% occurring once; the ten biggest clones make up around 20%. The data originate from a study of T cells in Graves' hyperthyroidism and ophthalmopathy. Study-level results: Most clonotypes expanded in thyroid above 0.001 were likewise present in blood. The model's output predicted ophthalmopathy at a median of 6.5 months prior to onset.

Deletions cut 5 bases from V and 0 bases from J, with 10 bases between. The CDR3 totals 15 residues. In germline, CDR1 is LNHDA, CDR2 SQIVND (reference sequence). Lactation, pregnancy, other autoimmune disease or uncontrolled infection excluded patients. From 10 ml of fresh peripheral blood, PBMCs were isolated. This TCR derives from a woman aged 25 to 39 with Graves' ophthalmopathy. This rearrangement joins TRBV19 to TRBJ1-4, with a weak D call TRBD1 (5 bases). The material sequenced was blood. CDR3 nucleotides: TGTGCCAGTAGTTCCGGACAAGCAACTAATGAAAAACTGTTTTTT. This encodes CASSSGQATNEKLFF.